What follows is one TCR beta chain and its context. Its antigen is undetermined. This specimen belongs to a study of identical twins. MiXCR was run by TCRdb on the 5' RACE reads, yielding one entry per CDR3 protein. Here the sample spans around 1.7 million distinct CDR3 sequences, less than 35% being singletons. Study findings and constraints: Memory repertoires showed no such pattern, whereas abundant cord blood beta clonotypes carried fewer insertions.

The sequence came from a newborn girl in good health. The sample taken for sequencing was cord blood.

CDR3 in amino acids: CSVEVSGTSYNEQFF. The CDR3, as DNA: TGCAGCGTTGAAGTTTCTGGGACATCCTACAATGAGCAGTTCTTC. V is TRBV29-1 and J is TRBJ2-1, with a possible D match to TRBD1 (6 bases). This CDR3 spans 15 amino acids. Trimming removed 1 base from V and 1 base from J, with 11 bases in between. CDR1 and CDR2 (germline): SQVTM, ANQGSEA.